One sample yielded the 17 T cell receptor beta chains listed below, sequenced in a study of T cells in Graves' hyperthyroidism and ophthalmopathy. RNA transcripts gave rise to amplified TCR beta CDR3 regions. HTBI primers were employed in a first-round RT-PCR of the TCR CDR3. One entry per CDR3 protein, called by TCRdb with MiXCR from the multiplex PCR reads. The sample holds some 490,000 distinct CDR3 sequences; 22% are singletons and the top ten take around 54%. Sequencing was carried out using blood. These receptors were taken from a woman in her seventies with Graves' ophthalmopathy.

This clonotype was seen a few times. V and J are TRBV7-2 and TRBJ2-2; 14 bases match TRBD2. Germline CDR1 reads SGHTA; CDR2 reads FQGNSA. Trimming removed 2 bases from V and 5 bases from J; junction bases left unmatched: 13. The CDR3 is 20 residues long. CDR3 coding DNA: TGTGCCAGCAGCTTAACCCTAACGGGACTAGCGGGAGTAAGGACCGGGGAGCTGTTTTTT. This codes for CASSLTLTGLAGVRTGELFF.

This CDR3 reads CASSLELGEQFF. The CDR3 bases are TGTGCCAGCAGTTTAGAGTTGGGTGAGCAGTTCTTC. The chain joins TRBV12-3 or TRBV12-4 to TRBJ2-1; D remains ambiguous. The CDR3 covers 12 residues. The ends were cut back, 1 base at V and 9 bases at J, with 7 bases in the middle.

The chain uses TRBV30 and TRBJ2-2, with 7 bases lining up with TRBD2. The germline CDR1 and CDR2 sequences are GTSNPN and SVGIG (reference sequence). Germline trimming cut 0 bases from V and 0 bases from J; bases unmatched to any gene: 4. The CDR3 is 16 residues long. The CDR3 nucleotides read TGTGCCTGGAGTGTACTGGCGGGAGCGAACACCGGGGAGCTGTTTTTT. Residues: CAWSVLAGANTGELFF.

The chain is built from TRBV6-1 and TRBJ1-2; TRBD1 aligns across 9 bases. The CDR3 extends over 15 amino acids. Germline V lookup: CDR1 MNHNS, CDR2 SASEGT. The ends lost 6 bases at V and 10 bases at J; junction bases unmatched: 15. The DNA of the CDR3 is TGTGCCAGCAGCTCACGCTCCGGGACAGGGAAGGCCTACACCTTC. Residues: CASSSRSGTGKAYTF.

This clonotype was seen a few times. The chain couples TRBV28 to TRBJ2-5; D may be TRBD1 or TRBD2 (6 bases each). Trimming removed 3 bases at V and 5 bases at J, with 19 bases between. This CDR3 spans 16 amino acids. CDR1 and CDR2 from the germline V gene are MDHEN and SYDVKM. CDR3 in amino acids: CASSLERGGTRETQYF. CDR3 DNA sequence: TGTGCCAGCAGTTTGGAGAGAGGGGGGACGCGGGAGACCCAGTACTTC.

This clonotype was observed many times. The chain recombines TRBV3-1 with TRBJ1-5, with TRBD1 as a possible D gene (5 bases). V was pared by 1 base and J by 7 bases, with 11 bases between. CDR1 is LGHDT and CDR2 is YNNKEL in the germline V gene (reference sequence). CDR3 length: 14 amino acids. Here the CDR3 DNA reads TGTGCCAGCAGCCAAGCAGAGAGGGGACAGCCCCAGCATTTT. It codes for CASSQAERGQPQHF.

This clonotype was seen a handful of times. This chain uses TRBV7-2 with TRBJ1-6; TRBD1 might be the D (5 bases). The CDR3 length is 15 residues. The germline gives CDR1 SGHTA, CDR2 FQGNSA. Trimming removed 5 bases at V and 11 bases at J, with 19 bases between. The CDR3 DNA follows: TGTGCCAGCAGCCCCCCGTTGGGGGAGTCGGCACCCCTCCACTTT. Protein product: CASSPPLGESAPLHF.

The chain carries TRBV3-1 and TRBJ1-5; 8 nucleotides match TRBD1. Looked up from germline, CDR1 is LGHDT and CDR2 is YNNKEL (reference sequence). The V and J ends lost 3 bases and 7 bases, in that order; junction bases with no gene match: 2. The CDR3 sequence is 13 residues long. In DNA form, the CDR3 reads TGTGCCAGCAGCCAGACAGGGGTCCAGCCCCAGCATTTT. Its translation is CASSQTGVQPQHF.

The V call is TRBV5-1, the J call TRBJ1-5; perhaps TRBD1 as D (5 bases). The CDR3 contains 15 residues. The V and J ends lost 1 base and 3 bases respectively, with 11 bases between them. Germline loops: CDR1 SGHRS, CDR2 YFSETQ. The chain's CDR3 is CASSLRGTSNQPQHF. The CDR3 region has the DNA TGCGCCAGCAGCTTGAGAGGGACCTCCAATCAGCCCCAGCATTTT.

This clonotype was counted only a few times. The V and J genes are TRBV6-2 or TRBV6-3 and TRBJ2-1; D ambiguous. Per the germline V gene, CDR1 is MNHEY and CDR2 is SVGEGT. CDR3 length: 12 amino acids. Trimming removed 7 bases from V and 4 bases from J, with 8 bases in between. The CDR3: CASTARYNEQFF. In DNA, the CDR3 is TGTGCCAGCACCGCCAGATACAATGAGCAGTTCTTC.

The CDR3 coding sequence is TGTGCCAGCAGCCAAGATAGACGGGAGTCAGGAGAGACCCAGTACTTC. Protein product: CASSQDRRESGETQYF. The chain has TRBV4-2 and TRBJ2-5, with D possibly TRBD2 on 6 matching bases. V was shortened by 0 bases and J by 4 bases, with 15 bases between the two germline ends. The germline CDR1 and CDR2 sequences are LGHNA and YNFKEQ. The CDR3 has 16 residues.

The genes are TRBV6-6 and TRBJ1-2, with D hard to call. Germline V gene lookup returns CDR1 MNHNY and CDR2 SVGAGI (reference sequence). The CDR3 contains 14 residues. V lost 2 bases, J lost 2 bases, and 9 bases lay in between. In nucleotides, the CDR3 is TGTGCCAGCAGTTACCATCCCGGGAACTATGGCTACACCTTC. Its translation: CASSYHPGNYGYTF.

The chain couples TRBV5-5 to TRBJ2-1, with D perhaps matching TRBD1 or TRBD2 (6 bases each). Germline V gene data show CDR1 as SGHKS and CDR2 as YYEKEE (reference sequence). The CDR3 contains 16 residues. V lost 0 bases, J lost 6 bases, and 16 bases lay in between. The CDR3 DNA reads TGTGCCAGCAGCTTGGCCGGTCGCGGAGGGGGCAATGAGCAGTTCTTC. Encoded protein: CASSLAGRGGGNEQFF.

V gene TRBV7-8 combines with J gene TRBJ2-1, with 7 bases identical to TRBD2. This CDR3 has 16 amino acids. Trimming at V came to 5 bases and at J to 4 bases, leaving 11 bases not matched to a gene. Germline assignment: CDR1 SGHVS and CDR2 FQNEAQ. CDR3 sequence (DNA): TGTGCCAGCAGCCGGGGAGCGGGAAGCAGATACAATGAGCAGTTCTTC. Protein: CASSRGAGSRYNEQFF.

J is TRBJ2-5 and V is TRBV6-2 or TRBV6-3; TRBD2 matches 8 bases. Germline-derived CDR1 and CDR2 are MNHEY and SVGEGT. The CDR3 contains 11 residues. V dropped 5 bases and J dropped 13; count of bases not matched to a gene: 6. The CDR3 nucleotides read TGTGCCAGCAGTCGCGGGGGGCCAGGGTACTTC. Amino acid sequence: CASSRGGPGYF.

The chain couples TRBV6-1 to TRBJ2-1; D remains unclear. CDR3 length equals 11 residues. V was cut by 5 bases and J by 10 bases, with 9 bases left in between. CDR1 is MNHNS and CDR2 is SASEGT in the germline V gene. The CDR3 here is CASSRLGEQFF. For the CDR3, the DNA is TGTGCCAGCAGTCGCCTCGGGGAGCAGTTCTTC.

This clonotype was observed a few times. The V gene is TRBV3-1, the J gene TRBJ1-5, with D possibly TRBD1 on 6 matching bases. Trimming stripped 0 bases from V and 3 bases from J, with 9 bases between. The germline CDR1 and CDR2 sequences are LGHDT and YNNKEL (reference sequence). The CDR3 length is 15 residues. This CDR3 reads CASSQEWGPNQPQHF. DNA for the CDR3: TGTGCCAGCAGCCAAGAGTGGGGGCCCAATCAGCCCCAGCATTTT.